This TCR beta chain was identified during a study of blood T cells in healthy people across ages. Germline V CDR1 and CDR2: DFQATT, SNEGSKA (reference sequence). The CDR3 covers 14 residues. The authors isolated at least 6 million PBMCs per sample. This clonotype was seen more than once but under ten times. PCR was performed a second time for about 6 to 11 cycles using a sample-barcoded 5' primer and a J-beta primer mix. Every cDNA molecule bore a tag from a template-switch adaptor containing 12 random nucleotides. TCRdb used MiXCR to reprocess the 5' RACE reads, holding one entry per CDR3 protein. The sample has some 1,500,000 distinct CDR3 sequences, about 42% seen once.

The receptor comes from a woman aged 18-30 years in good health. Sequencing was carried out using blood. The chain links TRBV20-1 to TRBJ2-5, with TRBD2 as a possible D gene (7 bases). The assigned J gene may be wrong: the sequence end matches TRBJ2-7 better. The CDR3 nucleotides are TGCAGTGCTATGTCGCGGGGGCTACACTACGAGCAGTACTTC. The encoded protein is CSAMSRGLHYEQYF.